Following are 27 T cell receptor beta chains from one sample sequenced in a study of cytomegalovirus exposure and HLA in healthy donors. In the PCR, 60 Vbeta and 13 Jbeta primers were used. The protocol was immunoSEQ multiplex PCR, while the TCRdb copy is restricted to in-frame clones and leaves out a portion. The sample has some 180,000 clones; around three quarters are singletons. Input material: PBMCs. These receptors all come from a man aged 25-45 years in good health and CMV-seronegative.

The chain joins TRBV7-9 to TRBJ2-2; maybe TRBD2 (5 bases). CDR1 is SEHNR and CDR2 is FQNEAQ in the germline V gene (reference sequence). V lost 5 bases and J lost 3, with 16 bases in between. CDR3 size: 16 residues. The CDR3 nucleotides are TGTGCCAGCAGCCCCGCAGGAGGAATAGACACCGGGGAGCTGTTTTTT. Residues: CASSPAGGIDTGELFF. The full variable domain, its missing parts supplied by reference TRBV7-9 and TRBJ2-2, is DTGVSQNPRHKITKRGQNVTFRCDPISEHNRLYWYRQTLGQGPEFLTYFQNEAQLEKSRLLSDRFSAERPKGSFSTLEIQRTEQGDSAMYLCASSPAGGIDTGELFFGEGSRLTVL.

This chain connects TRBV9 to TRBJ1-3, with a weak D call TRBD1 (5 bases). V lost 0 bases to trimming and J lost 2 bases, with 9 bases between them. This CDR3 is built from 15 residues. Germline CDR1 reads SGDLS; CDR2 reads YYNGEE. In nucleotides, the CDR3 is TGTGCCAGCAGCGTAGGGGGGGAGCCTGGAAACACCATATATTTT. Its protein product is CASSVGGEPGNTIYF.

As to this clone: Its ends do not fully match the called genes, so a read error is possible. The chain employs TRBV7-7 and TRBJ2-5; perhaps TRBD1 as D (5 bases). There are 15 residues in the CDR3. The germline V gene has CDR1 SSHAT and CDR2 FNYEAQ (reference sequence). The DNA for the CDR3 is TGTGCTAGCAGCTCCTATGGGGCGACGGTGGAGACCCAGTACTTC. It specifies CASSSYGATVETQYF.

CDR3 in amino acids: CASSWTSGGLSGYTF. CDR3 bases: TGCGCCAGCAGCTGGACATCTGGGGGCCTCTCTGGCTACACCTTC. The chain carries TRBV5-1 and TRBJ1-2, with a weak D call TRBD1 (6 bases). Deletions cut 3 bases from V and 7 bases from J, with 19 bases between. Germline V gives CDR1 SGHRS, CDR2 YFSETQ. This CDR3 is built from 15 residues.

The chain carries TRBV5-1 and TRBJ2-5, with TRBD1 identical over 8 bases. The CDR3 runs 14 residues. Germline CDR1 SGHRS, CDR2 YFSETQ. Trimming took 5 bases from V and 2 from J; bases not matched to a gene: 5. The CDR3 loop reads CASRPGGGQETQYF. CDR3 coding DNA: TGCGCCAGCAGGCCAGGGGGCGGACAAGAGACCCAGTACTTC.

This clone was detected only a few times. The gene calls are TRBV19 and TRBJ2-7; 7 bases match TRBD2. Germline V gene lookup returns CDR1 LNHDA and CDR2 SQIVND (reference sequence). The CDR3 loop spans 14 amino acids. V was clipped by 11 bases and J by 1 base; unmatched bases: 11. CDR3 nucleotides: TGTGCCTCCGCCCGGGGGGATCATTCCTACGAGCAGTACTTC. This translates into CASARGDHSYEQYF.

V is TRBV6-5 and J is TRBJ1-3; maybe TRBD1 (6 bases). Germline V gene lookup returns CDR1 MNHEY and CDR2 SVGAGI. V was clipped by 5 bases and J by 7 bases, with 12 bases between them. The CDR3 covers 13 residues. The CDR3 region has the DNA TGTGCCAGCAGTCTAAGTGGGGGCAACACCATATATTTT. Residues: CASSLSGGNTIYF.

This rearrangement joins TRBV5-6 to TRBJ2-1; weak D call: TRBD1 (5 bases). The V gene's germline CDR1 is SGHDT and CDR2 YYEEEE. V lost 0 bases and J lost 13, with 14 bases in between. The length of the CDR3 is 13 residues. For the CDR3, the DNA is TGTGCCAGCAGCTTGGGGGGCGGAATCGTCCAGTTCTTC. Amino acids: CASSLGGGIVQFF.

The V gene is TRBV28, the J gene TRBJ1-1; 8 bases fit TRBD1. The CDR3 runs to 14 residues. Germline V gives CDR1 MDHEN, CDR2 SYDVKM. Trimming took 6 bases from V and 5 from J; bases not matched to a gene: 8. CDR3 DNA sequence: TGTGCCAGCAGAACGACACAGGGGGAGACTGAAGCTTTCTTT. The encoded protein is CASRTTQGETEAFF.

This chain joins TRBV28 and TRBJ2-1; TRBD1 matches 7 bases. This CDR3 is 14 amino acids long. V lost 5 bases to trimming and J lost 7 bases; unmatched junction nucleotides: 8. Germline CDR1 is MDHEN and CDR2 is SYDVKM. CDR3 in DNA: TGTGCCAGCAGTACTACCCAGGGGGTGAATGAGCAGTTCTTC. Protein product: CASSTTQGVNEQFF. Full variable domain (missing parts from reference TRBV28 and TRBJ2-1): DVKVTQSSRYLVKRTGEKVFLECVQDMDHENMFWYRQDPGLGLRLIYFSYDVKMKEKGDIPEGYSVSREKKERFSLILESASTNQTSMYLCASSTTQGVNEQFFGPGTRLTVL.

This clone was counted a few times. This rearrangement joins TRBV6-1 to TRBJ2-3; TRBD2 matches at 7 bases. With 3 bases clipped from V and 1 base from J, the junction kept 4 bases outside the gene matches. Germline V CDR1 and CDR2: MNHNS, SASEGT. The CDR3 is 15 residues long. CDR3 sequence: CASSDAGAGTDTQYF. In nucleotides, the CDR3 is TGTGCCAGCAGTGATGCGGGAGCGGGCACAGATACGCAGTATTTT.

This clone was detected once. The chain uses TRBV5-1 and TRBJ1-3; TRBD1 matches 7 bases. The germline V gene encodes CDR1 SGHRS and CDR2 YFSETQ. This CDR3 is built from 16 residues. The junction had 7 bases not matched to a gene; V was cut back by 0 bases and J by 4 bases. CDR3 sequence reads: CASSLAGGDRGNTIYF. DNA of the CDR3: TGCGCCAGCAGCTTGGCCGGTGGGGACAGAGGAAACACCATATATTTT.

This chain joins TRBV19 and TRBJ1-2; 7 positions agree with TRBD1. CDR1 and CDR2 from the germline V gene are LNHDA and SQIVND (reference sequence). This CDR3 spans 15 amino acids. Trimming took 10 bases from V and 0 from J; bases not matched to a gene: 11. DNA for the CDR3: TGTGCCACCCGAGGGGGCCAAACCACTAACTATGGCTACACCTTC. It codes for CATRGGQTTNYGYTF. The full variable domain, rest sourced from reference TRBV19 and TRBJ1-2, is DGGITQSPKYLFRKEGQNVTLSCEQNLNHDAMYWYRQDPGQGLRLIYYSQIVNDFQKGDIAEGYSVSREKKESFPLTVTSAQKNPTAFYLCATRGGQTTNYGYTFGSGTRLTVV.

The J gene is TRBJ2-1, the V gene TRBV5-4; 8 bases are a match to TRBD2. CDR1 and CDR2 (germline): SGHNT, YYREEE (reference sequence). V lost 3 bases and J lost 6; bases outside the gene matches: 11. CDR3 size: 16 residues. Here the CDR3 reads CASSSRIGTSFNEQFF. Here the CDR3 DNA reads TGTGCCAGCAGCTCGCGAATCGGGACTAGTTTCAATGAGCAGTTCTTC.

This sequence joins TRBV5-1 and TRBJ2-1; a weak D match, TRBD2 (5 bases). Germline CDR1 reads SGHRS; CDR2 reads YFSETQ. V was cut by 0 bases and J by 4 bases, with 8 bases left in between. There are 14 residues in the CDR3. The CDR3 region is CASSLVGGYNEQFF. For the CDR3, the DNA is TGCGCCAGCAGCTTGGTTGGCGGGTACAATGAGCAGTTCTTC.

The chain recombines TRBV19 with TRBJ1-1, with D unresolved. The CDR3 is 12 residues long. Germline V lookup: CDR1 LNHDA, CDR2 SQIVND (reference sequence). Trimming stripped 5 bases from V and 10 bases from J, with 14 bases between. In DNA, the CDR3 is TGTGCCAGTAGTCCAGGAGGGAGGCGAGCTTTCTTT. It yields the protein CASSPGGRRAFF.

CDR3 region: CATRRDLDYTF. The CDR3 region has the DNA TGTGCCACAAGGCGGGATCTAGACTACACCTTC. This chain connects TRBV6-6 to TRBJ1-2; D is unresolved. The CDR3 has 11 amino acids. Germline V CDR1 and CDR2: MNHNY, SVGAGI (reference sequence). Trimming cost V 10 bases and J 10 bases, with 16 bases left between them.

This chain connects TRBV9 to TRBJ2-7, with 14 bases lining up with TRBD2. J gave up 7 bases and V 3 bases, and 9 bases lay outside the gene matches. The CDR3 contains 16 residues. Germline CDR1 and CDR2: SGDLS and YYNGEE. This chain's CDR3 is CASSASTSGRAGEQYF. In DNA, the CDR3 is TGTGCCAGCAGCGCCTCGACTAGCGGGAGGGCCGGGGAGCAGTACTTC.

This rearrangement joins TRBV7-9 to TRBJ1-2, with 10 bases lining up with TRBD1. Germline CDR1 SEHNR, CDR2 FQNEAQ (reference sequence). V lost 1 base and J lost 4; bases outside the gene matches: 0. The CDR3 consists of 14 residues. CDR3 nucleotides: TGTGCCAGCAGCTTAGGACAGGGGGCCTATGGCTACACCTTC. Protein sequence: CASSLGQGAYGYTF.

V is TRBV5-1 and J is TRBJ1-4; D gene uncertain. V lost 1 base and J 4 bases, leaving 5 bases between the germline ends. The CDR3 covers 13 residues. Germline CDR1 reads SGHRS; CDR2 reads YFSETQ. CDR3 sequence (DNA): TGCGCCAGCAGCTTGTCATTTAATGAAAAACTGTTTTTT. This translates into CASSLSFNEKLFF. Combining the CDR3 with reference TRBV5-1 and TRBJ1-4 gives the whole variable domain KAGVTQTPRYLIKTRGQQVTLSCSPISGHRSVSWYQQTPGQGLQFLFEYFSETQRNKGNFPGRFSGRQFSNSRSEMNVSTLELGDSALYLCASSLSFNEKLFFGSGTQLSVL.

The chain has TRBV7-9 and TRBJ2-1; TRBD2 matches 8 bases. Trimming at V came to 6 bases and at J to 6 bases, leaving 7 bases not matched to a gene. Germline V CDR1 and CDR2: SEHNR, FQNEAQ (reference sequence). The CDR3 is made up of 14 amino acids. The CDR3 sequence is CASSQRELLNEQFF. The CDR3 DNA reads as TGTGCCAGCAGTCAGCGGGAGCTGCTCAATGAGCAGTTCTTC.

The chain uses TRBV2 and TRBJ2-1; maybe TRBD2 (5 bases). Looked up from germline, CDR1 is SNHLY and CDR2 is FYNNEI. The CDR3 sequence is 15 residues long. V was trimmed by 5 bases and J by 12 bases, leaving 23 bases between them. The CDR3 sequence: CASSLENVIRAGQFF. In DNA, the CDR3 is TGTGCCAGCAGTCTCGAGAACGTGATCCGGGCGGGGCAGTTCTTC.

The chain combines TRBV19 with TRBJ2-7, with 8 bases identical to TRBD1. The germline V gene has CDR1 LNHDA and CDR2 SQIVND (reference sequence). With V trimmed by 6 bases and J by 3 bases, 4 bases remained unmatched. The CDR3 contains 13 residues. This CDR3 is CASSLGQVYEQYF. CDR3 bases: TGTGCCAGTAGCCTGGGACAGGTCTACGAGCAGTACTTC.

Here the CDR3 DNA reads TGCAGCTATACGACAGGGTACGAGCAGTACTTC. This sequence encodes CSYTTGYEQYF. The chain recombines TRBV29-1 with TRBJ2-7, with 7 bases lining up with TRBD1. The CDR3 has 11 residues. Trimming took 8 bases from V and 4 from J; bases not matched to a gene: 5. Per germline, CDR1 SQVTM and CDR2 ANQGSEA.

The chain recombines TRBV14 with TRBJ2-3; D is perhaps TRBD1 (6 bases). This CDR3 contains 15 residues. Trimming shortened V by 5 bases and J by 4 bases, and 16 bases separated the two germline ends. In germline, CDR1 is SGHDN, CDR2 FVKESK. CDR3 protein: CASSRRTGLADTQYF. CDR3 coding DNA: TGTGCCAGCAGCAGACGCACAGGGTTAGCAGATACGCAGTATTTT.

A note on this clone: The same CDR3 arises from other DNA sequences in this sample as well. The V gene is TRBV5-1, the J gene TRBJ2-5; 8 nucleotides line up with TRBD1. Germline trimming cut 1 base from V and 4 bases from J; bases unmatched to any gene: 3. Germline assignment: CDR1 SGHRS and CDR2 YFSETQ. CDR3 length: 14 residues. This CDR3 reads CASSLTGGRETQYF. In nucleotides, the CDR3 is TGCGCCAGCAGCTTGACAGGGGGGAGAGAGACCCAGTACTTC.

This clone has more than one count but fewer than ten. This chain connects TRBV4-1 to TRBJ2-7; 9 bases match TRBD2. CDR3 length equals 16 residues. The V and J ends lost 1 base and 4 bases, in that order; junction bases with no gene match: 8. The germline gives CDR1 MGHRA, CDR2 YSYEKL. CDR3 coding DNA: TGCGCCAGCAGCCAAGCGGGGGGCGGGAGGGCATACGAGCAGTACTTC. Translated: CASSQAGGGRAYEQYF.